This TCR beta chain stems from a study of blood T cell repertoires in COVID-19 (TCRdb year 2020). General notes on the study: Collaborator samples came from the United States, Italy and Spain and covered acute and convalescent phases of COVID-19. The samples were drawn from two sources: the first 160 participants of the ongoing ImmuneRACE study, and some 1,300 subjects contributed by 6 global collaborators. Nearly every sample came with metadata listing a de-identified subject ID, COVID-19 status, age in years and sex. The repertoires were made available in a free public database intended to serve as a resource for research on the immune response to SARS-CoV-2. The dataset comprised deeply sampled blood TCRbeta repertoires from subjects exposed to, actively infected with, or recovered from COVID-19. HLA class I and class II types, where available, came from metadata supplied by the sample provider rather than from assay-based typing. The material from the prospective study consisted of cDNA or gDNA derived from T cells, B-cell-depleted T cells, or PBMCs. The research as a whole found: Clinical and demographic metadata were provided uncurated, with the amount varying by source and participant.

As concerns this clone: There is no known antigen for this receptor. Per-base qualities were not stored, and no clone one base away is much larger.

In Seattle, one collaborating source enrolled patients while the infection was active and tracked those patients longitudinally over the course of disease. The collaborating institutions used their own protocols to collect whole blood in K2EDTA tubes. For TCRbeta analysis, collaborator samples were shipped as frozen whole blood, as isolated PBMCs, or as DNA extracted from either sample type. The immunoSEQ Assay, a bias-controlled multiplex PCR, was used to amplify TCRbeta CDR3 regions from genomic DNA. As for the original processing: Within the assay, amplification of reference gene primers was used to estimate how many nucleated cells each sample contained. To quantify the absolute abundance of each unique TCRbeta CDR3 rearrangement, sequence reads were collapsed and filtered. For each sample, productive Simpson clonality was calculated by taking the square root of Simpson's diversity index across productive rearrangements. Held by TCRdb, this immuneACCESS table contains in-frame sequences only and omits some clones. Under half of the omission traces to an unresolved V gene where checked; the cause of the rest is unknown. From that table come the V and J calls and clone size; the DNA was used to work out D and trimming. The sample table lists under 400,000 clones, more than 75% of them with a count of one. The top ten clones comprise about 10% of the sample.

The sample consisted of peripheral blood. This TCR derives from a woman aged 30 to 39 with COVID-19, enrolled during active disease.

The nucleotides read TGTGCCATCAGTCCTAGACAGGAGCAAGAGACCCAGTACTTC. This sequence encodes CAISPRQEQETQYF. Here the chain combines TRBV10-3 and TRBJ2-5; the D gene is perhaps TRBD1, on 6 matching bases. CDR1 ENHRY and CDR2 SYGVKD were looked up in the germline V gene. V gives up 5 bases and J gives up 2 bases, and the segment between their germline ends measures 12 bases. The CDR3, from cysteine to phenylalanine, totals 14 residues. The entry retains the CDR3 DNA only, 42 bases that are in frame from base 1.